The 3 T cell receptor beta chains presented below share a single source sample, sequenced in a study of T cells after yellow fever vaccination. TCRdb redid the calling of the 5' RACE reads with MiXCR, one entry per CDR3 protein. The sample lists hundreds of thousands of distinct CDR3 sequences; 10% to 15% were seen once. The source was PBMCs, collected on the day of the yellow fever booster vaccination. The receptors shown here come from a man between 25 and 39 years old who received the YFV17D yellow fever vaccine.

The J gene is TRBJ2-7, the V gene TRBV6-2 or TRBV6-3, with TRBD2 identical over 7 bases. The germline gives CDR1 MNHEY, CDR2 SVGEGT. Trimming took 6 bases from V and 4 from J; bases not matched to a gene: 12. The length of the CDR3 is 15 residues. The CDR3 sequence is CASRGGGSGTYEQYF. The CDR3 region has the DNA TGTGCCAGCAGGGGAGGAGGAAGCGGGACGTACGAGCAGTACTTC.

This clonotype was found a few times. The chain recombines TRBV30 with TRBJ2-2; D uncertain. The V end lost 0 bases, the J end lost 3 bases, and 11 bases lay between the germline ends. CDR3 length equals 15 residues. From germline, CDR1 is GTSNPN and CDR2 SVGIG (reference sequence). The CDR3 bases are TGTGCCTGGAGTGTACTTAACAGCTACACCGGGGAGCTGTTTTTT. Protein sequence: CAWSVLNSYTGELFF.

CDR3 sequence reads: CASSSTNTEAFF. The CDR3 coding sequence is TGTGCCAGCAGCTCGACGAACACTGAAGCTTTCTTT. The rearrangement joins TRBV7-2 to TRBJ1-1, with D uncertain. CDR1 SGHTA and CDR2 FQGNSA come from the germline V gene. Trimming took off 4 bases at V and 1 base at J, with 4 bases between the two ends. The CDR3 loop spans 12 amino acids.